The T cell receptor beta chain under discussion was sequenced for a study of beta chain features in type 1 diabetes. About the study: Similarity in age, gender and cell yields was seen between patients and healthy donors.

The CDR3 is 17 amino acids. CDR1 SGHRS and CDR2 YFSETQ come from the germline V gene. The V end lost 2 bases, the J end lost 4 bases, and 20 bases lay between the germline ends. Cell sorting via CD45RO/CCR7/CD25/CD127/CD95/CD27 was performed to obtain CD4+ naive, central memory, regulatory and stem cell-like memory cells. Whole-study findings and limits: It was possible that PCR favored shorter templates, equally so in patients and controls.

This clone was seen only a few times. Its target is not known. TCRB transcripts that were expressed got sequenced, as all of the isolated RNA had been reverse transcribed. TCRdb keeps only in-frame clones here, not all; method: immunoSEQ multiplex PCR. The table lists a few hundred thousand clones, about 14% of them singletons. The chain joins TRBV5-1 to TRBJ2-3, with D possibly being TRBD1 (5 bases). The clonotype was recovered from a woman aged 18 to 35 in good health. Material: naive CD4+ T cells from blood. CDR3 sequence reads: CASSFRPHQRGPDTQYF. The DNA of the CDR3 is TGCGCCAGCAGCTTCCGGCCTCACCAAAGGGGCCCAGATACGCAGTATTTT.